The table lists the clone carrying this T cell receptor beta chain with a few counts. Antigen unknown. It was with a sample-barcoded 5' primer and a J-beta primer mix that a second PCR of roughly 7 to 12 cycles was run. TCRdb re-analysed the 5' RACE reads in MiXCR, keeping a single row per CDR3 protein. The repertoire holds roughly 680,000 distinct CDR3 sequences, approximately 52% seen once, with roughly 12% in the top ten. This sample stems from a study of blood T cells in healthy people across ages. Study findings and constraints: Both higher diversity and more naive CD4+ cells marked long-lived donors when set against aged donors. Measured against age, TCR beta diversity per million T cells decreased in a roughly linear manner. With donor CMV status unknown, expanded clonotype changes were possibly confounded. Naive T cell percentage strongly correlated with TCR beta diversity.

CDR3 length: 14 residues. V lost 3 bases and J lost 2, with 10 bases in between. In germline, CDR1 is LGHNA, CDR2 YSLEER. This rearrangement joins TRBV4-3 to TRBJ1-2; D is ambiguous. The clonotype originates from a woman of 80 years or more in good health. Sequenced sample: blood. CDR3 region: CASSHERVNYGYTF. For the CDR3, the DNA is TGCGCCAGCAGCCATGAACGGGTAAACTATGGCTACACCTTC.